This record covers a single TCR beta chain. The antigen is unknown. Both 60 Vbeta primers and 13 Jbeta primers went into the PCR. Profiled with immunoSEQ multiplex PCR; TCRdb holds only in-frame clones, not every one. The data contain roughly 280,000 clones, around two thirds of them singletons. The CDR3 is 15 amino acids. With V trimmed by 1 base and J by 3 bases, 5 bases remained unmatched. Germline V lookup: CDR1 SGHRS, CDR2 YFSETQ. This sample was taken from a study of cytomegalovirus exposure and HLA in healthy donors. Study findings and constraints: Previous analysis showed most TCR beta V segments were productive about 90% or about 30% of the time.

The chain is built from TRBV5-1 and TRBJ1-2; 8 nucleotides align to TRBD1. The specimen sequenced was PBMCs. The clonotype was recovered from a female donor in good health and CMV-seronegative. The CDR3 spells CASSLSAGGDYGYTF. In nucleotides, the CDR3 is TGCGCCAGCAGCTTGTCTGCAGGGGGCGACTATGGCTACACCTTC. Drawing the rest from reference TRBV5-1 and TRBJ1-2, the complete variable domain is KAGVTQTPRYLIKTRGQQVTLSCSPISGHRSVSWYQQTPGQGLQFLFEYFSETQRNKGNFPGRFSGRQFSNSRSEMNVSTLELGDSALYLCASSLSAGGDYGYTFGSGTRLTVV.